Described below is a single T cell receptor beta chain sequence and its context. Antigen specificity is unknown. The record originates from a study of blood T cells in healthy people across ages. The wider study: The capture of about one barcoded beta molecule per two T cells was achieved by template switching.

Study results and limitations: Whereas aged donors had fewer naive CD4+ cells, long-lived donors had more of them and higher diversity.

The CDR3 spans 14 residues. V was clipped by 4 bases and J by 0 bases; unmatched bases: 5. Looked up from germline, CDR1 is DFQATT and CDR2 is SNEGSKA (reference sequence). Primed by a sample-barcoded 5' primer and a J-beta primer mix, a second PCR proceeded for 7 to 11 cycles. Each CDR3 protein is one row after TCRdb ran MiXCR on the 5' RACE reads. The table has about 1 million distinct CDR3 sequences, over 35% seen once; the top ten hold around 18%. The source material was blood. V gene TRBV20-1 combines with J gene TRBJ2-7, with 8 positions matching TRBD1. The clonotype comes from a woman aged 60 to 75 in good health. The CDR3 region is CSAKRQGNSYEQYF. For the CDR3, the DNA is TGCAGTGCTAAGCGACAGGGGAACTCCTACGAGCAGTACTTC.